This T cell receptor beta chain appears in the sequencing data of a study of cytotoxic CD8 clonotypes in ibrutinib-treated CLL. Regarding the study as a whole: Baseline levels were approached again at progression, after clonality had risen at ibrutinib response. Patients showed higher baseline clonality than age-matched healthy donors, and it tracked circulating CD8+ T-cell counts.

The length of the CDR3 is 15 residues. V shed 2 bases and J shed 3 bases, with 11 bases lying between them. CDR1 and CDR2 (germline): MNHGY, SAAAGT. Sequencing used immunoSEQ multiplex PCR; TCRdb keeps in-frame clones, though not all of them. The sample carries some 160,000 clones, more than 65% recorded once. On this clone itself: Its antigen is unidentified.

This sample comprised PBMCs, obtained after 12 months of ibrutinib treatment. The clonotype comes from a human donor with chronic lymphocytic leukemia. The chain couples TRBV6-8 to TRBJ2-4; maybe TRBD1 (5 bases). Here the CDR3 reads CASSYVVRDKNIQYF. Written as DNA, the CDR3 is TGTGCCAGCAGTTACGTCGTCAGGGACAAAAACATTCAGTACTTC.